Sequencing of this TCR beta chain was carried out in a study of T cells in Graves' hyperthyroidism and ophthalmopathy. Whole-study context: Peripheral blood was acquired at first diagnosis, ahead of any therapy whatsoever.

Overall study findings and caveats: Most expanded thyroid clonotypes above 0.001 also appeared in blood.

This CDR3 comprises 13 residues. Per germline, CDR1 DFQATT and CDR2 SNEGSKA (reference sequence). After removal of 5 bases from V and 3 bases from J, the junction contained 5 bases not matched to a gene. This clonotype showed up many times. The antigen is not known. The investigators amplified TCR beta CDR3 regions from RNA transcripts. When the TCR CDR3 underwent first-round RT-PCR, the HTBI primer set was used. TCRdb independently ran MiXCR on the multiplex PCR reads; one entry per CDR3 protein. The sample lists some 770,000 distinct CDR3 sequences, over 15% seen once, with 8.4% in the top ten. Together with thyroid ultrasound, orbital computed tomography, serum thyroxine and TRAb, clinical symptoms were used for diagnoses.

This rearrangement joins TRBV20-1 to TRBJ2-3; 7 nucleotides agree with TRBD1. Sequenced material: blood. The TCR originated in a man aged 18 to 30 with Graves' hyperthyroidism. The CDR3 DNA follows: TGCAGTGCTCCCAGGGGGATGACAGATACGCAGTATTTT. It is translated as CSAPRGMTDTQYF.